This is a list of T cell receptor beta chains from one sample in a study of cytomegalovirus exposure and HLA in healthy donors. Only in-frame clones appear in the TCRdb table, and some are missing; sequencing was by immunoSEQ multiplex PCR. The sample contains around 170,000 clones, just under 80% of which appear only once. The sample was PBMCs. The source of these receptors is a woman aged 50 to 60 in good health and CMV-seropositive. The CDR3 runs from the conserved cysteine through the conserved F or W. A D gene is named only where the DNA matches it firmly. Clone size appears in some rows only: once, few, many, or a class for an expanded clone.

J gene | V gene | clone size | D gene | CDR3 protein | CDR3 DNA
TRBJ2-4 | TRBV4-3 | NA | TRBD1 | CASSQDYRGFIAKNIQYF | TGCGCCAGCAGCCAAGATTACAGGGGGTTCATAGCCAAAAACATTCAGTACTTC
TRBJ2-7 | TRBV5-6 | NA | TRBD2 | CASSLAGGRYEQYF | TGTGCCAGCAGCTTGGCGGGGGGGCGATACGAGCAGTACTTC
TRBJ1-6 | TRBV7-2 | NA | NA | CASSLEGGSDSPLHF | TGTGCCAGCAGCTTAGAGGGCGGGTCAGATTCACCCCTCCACTTT
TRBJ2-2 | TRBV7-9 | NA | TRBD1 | CASGTGRPGGELFF | TGTGCCAGCGGGACAGGCCGTCCCGGCGGGGAGCTGTTTTTT
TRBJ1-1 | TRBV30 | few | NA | CVGADTEAFF | TGTGTGGGGGCGGACACTGAAGCTTTCTTT
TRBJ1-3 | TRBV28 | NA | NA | CASSFTSGNTIYF | TGTGCCAGCAGTTTCACATCTGGAAACACCATATATTTT
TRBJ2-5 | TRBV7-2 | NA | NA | CASSLGNRGGETQYF | TGTGCCAGCAGCTTAGGGAACAGGGGAGGAGAGACCCAGTACTTC
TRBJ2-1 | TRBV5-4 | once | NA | CASSSWTLSSYNEQFF | TGTGCCAGCAGCTCCTGGACTCTCAGCTCCTACAATGAGCAGTTCTTC
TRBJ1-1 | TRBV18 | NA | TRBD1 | CASSTGATDTEAFF | TGTGCCAGCTCAACAGGGGCGACGGACACTGAAGCTTTCTTT
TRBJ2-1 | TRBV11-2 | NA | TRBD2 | CASSSGASGYNEQFF | TGTGCCAGCAGCTCCGGGGCTAGCGGCTACAATGAGCAGTTCTTC
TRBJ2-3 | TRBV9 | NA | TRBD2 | CASSVVAGEATQYF | TGTGCCAGCAGCGTAGTAGCGGGAGAGGCTACGCAGTATTTT
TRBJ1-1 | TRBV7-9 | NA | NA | CASSSTRPDAFF | TGTGCCAGCAGCTCGACACGGCCTGACGCTTTCTTT
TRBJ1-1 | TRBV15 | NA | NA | CATSRELTVQTEAFF | TGTGCCACCAGCAGAGAACTGACAGTCCAGACTGAAGCTTTCTTT
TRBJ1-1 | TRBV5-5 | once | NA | CASSLGQKNTEAFF | TGTGCCAGCAGCTTGGGACAGAAGAACACTGAAGCTTTCTTT
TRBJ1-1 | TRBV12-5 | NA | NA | CASGSGGGDTEAFF | TGTGCTAGTGGTTCGGGCGGGGGGGACACTGAAGCTTTCTTT
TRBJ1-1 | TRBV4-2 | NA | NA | CASSQAQGRTEAFF | TGTGCCAGCAGCCAAGCACAGGGTCGTACTGAAGCTTTCTTT
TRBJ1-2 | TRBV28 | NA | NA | CASSNSLGYTF | TGTGCCAGCAGTAACAGTCTGGGCTACACCTTC
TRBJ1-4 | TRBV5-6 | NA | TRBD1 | CASSSWTGNNEKLFF | TGTGCCAGCAGCTCCTGGACAGGAAATAATGAAAAACTGTTTTTT
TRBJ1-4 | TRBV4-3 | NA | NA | CASSLERDNYGKLFF | TGCGCCAGCAGCCTCGAGCGGGACAACTATGGAAAACTGTTTTTT
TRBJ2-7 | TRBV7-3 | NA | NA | CASSPHKDYEQYF | TGTGCCAGCAGCCCGCACAAAGACTACGAGCAGTACTTC
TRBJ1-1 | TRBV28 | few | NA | CASSLRGHKNTEAFF | TGTGCCAGCAGTTTAAGGGGACATAAGAACACTGAAGCTTTCTTT
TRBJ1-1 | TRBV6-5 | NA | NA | CASSYHAGVDTEAFF | TGTGCCAGCAGTTACCACGCCGGGGTTGACACTGAAGCTTTCTTT
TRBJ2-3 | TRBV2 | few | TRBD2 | CASSGTSGEDTQYF | TGTGCCAGCTCCGGGACTAGCGGGGAAGATACGCAGTATTTT
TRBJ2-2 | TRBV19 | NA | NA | CASMDFYREPSSGELFF | TGTGCCAGTATGGACTTTTACAGGGAGCCCTCCTCCGGGGAGCTGTTTTTT
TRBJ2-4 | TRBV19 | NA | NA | CASSITENIQYF | TGTGCCAGTAGTATAACGGAAAACATTCAGTACTTC
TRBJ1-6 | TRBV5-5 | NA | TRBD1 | CASSVPTGGNSPLHF | TGTGCCAGCAGCGTCCCCACAGGGGGGAATTCACCCCTCCACTTT